This TCR beta chain appears in the sequencing data of a study of technical replicates of blood from a few donors. TCRdb's copy holds only in-frame clones and misses some; the assay was immunoSEQ multiplex PCR. The sample consists of about 70,000 clones, approximately 96% of them appearing once. The germline CDR1 and CDR2 sequences are SGHNT and YYREEE (reference sequence). The V gene end was trimmed by 3 bases and the J gene end by 3 bases; junction bases not matched to a gene: 2. The length of the CDR3 is 14 residues. The TCR comes from a human donor in good health. The V gene is TRBV5-4, the J gene TRBJ2-2; TRBD1 matches 7 bases. The sample was T cells isolated from PBMCs. The CDR3 DNA is TGTGCCAGCAGCTGGGGACAGTACACCGGGGAGCTGTTTTTT. It codes for CASSWGQYTGELFF.